This T cell receptor (beta chain) was retrieved from a study of identical twins (dated by TCRdb to about 2016). Regarding the research as a whole: To test whether fetal clonotypes persist, this study deep-sequenced TCR alpha and beta repertoires from monozygotic twins, from unrelated adults of various ages, and from cord blood. To rule out contamination, replicate twin experiments were performed at different times with different library preparation protocols.

Paper-wide results and their limitations: A weaker excess of twin sharing was found in beta out-of-frame sequences because the signal-to-noise ratio was lowered by fewer shared sequences. Recombination models systematically underestimated out-of-frame TCR alpha sharing in monozygotic twins but agreed with sharing between unrelated individuals. Conclusions relied on cross-sectional statistical analysis, since the same donors could not be followed over many years. Invariant T cells such as MAIT and iNKT could partly confound zero-insertion analyses, although diverse VJ usage argued against such confounding for most clonotypes. Out-of-frame TCR alpha sequences shared between twins showed an excess of low generation-probability sequences compared with coincidental sharing between unrelated individuals. Fewer insertions were carried by abundant cord blood beta clonotypes; a weaker similar trend was observed in young adult naive repertoires, while no such trend was observed in memory repertoires.

Regarding this clonotype: The target of this receptor is not known. Per-base qualities were not stored, and no clone one base away is much larger.

Every donor in the study was a healthy Caucasian. Three pairs of female monozygotic twins, all aged 18 to 29 years, were included in the twin cohort. Positive isolation kits from Invitrogen were used to isolate the CD4+ and CD8+ T cell populations. Library prep was done by 5' RACE. TCRdb shows the sequencer as Illumina HiSeq 2000. Template switching added a universal primer binding site, and the final cDNA carried a unique molecular identifier that allowed TCR cDNA molecules to be counted accurately. First-strand cDNA for TCR alpha and beta chains was synthesized from specific primers in the conserved constant-segment region. To control for contamination, every cDNA library was double barcoded, receiving both a SMART-Mk sample barcode and Illumina barcodes. TruSeq adapter sequences and Illumina sample barcodes were added in two successive PCR steps. TCR alpha and beta cDNA libraries were sequenced on the Illumina HiSeq platform with custom primers. Under the source paper's analysis protocol: Raw reads were processed with MiGEC to extract unique molecular identifiers, and MiXCR was used to determine CDR3 positions. For each individual, recombination models were inferred using an EM algorithm with the repgenHMM and IGoR tools. The tcR package in R was used for shared clonotype analysis, with sharing normalized by the product of cloneset sizes. To study raw recombination free of thymic and clonal selection effects, out-of-frame nonproductive sequences were analyzed. The public reads were run again by TCRdb, first through fastp at Q25 and then through MiXCR, and only productive beta chains were kept. Identical CDR3 protein sequences are pooled into one entry, listed with their most common genes and DNA. These V and J calls rely on TCRdb rather than the paper's analysis. This sample holds 230,000 or so distinct CDR3 sequences; about 8% were observed only once. Less than 4% of the sample comes from the top ten.

V loses 7 bases at its end and J loses 2 bases; junction bases beyond the gene matches: 7. From the cysteine up to the phenylalanine, the CDR3 has a length of 13 residues. Only the CDR3 region is kept as DNA, spanning 39 bases read in frame from base 1. As encoded in the germline V gene, CDR1 is SQVTM while CDR2 is ANQGSEA. Separately, the same data were catalogued under a study of yellow fever vaccine responses in identical twins. As that second paper reports: According to the authors, in identical twins the way T cells responded to vaccination appeared partly convergent and partly personalized. In the study, vaccine-responding T cell clones were precisely tracked in identical twins.

The chain is made from TRBV29-1 and TRBJ1-2, with 7 bases aligning to TRBD1. This clonotype was obtained from a woman aged 18-29 years in good health. Source material: CD8+ T cells sorted from blood. The CDR3 region has the sequence CSAWEGANYGYTF. The DNA sequence follows: TGCAGCGCCTGGGAGGGGGCGAACTATGGCTACACCTTC.